One and the same sample provided the 12 T cell receptor beta chains below, sequenced in a study of neoadjuvant anti-PD-1 for oral cavity cancer. This table comes from immunoSEQ multiplex PCR, and its TCRdb copy is limited to in-frame clones, with some not included. This repertoire shows around 70,000 clones, 70% to 90% found once; its top ten account for 3% to 3.5%. The time point: after neoadjuvant nivolumab, at surgical resection. The material sequenced was PBMCs, taken after nivolumab (anti-PD-1) treatment. The receptors come from a person aged 40 to 85 with oral cavity squamous cell carcinoma.

The chain uses TRBV19 and TRBJ2-7, with 10 bases identical to TRBD2. CDR1 is LNHDA and CDR2 is SQIVND in the germline V gene (reference sequence). The junction had 8 bases not matched to a gene; V was cut back by 7 bases and J by 5 bases. The CDR3 is made up of 14 amino acids. Here the CDR3 reads CASKRLAGDHEQYF. CDR3 DNA: TGTGCCAGTAAAAGGCTAGCGGGAGACCACGAGCAGTACTTC.

V and J are TRBV10-3 and TRBJ1-4; no definite D call. The V end lost 0 bases, the J end lost 7 bases, and 9 bases lay between the germline ends. Germline values: CDR1 ENHRY, CDR2 SYGVKD. The CDR3 runs 14 residues. In nucleotides, the CDR3 is TGTGCCATCAGTGAGTCGAGTCCTGCTGAAAAACTGTTTTTT. It is translated as CAISESSPAEKLFF.

The genes are TRBV11-2 and TRBJ2-7; the match to TRBD2 covers 12 bases. Germline V lookup: CDR1 SGHAT, CDR2 FQNNGV. The CDR3 runs to 15 residues. V was pared by 1 base and J by 3 bases, with 1 base of the junction left unmatched. The chain's CDR3 is CASSLVTSGSYEQYF. The CDR3 DNA follows: TGTGCCAGCAGCTTAGTGACTAGCGGGAGCTACGAGCAGTACTTC.

This clone has just a few counts. The chain has TRBV2 and TRBJ2-1, with 7 bases matching TRBD2. V dropped 6 bases and J dropped 8; count of bases not matched to a gene: 4. CDR1 and CDR2 from the germline V gene are SNHLY and FYNNEI. The CDR3 length is 12 residues. The CDR3 sequence is CASRTSSDEQFF. The CDR3 region has the DNA TGTGCCAGCAGGACTAGCTCAGATGAGCAGTTCTTC.

The rearrangement links TRBV19 to TRBJ1-3; no reliable D call. Trimming stripped 7 bases from V and 0 bases from J, with 13 bases between. The CDR3 runs 15 residues. Germline V lookup: CDR1 LNHDA, CDR2 SQIVND (reference sequence). The CDR3 region has the DNA TGTGCCAGTACCTCCAGCGCTTACTCTGGAAACACCATATATTTT. Its protein product is CASTSSAYSGNTIYF.

This clone has just one count. The rearrangement joins TRBV27 to TRBJ2-7, with D unresolved. V lost 5 bases to trimming and J lost 9 bases, with 14 bases between them. The CDR3 has 12 residues. CDR1 and CDR2 (germline): MNHEY, SMNVEV (reference sequence). CDR3 sequence reads: CASSTTGGVQYF. Written as DNA, the CDR3 is TGTGCCAGCAGTACCACCGGTGGGGTGCAGTACTTC.

The rearrangement joins TRBV19 to TRBJ1-2; D remains ambiguous. Per germline, CDR1 LNHDA and CDR2 SQIVND (reference sequence). The CDR3 sequence is 13 residues long. The ends were cut back, 3 bases at V and 5 bases at J, with 10 bases in the middle. The CDR3 spells CASSIEAPYGYTF. CDR3 coding DNA: TGTGCCAGTAGTATCGAAGCGCCTTATGGCTACACCTTC. Full variable domain (missing parts from reference TRBV19 and TRBJ1-2): DGGITQSPKYLFRKEGQNVTLSCEQNLNHDAMYWYRQDPGQGLRLIYYSQIVNDFQKGDIAEGYSVSREKKESFPLTVTSAQKNPTAFYLCASSIEAPYGYTFGSGTRLTVV.

The CDR3 nucleotides are TGCGCCAGCAGCCCCCTAGCGGGAGGGCCGGAAGAGCAGTACTTC. Translated, it gives CASSPLAGGPEEQYF. The gene calls are TRBV5-1 and TRBJ2-7; 12 bases agree with TRBD2. J was trimmed by 7 bases and V by 4 bases; bases with no gene match: 9. The germline gives CDR1 SGHRS, CDR2 YFSETQ. The CDR3 is made up of 15 amino acids.

The rearrangement uses TRBV9 and TRBJ1-2; D possibly corresponds to TRBD1 (5 bases). The germline V gene encodes CDR1 SGDLS and CDR2 YYNGEE. CDR3 size: 13 residues. V dropped 0 bases and J dropped 8 bases, with 11 bases sitting between them. The CDR3 is CASSVVSGNGYTF. The CDR3, as DNA: TGTGCCAGCAGCGTAGTCTCAGGGAACGGCTACACCTTC. Together with reference TRBV9 and TRBJ1-2, the CDR3 gives the full variable domain: DSGVTQTPKHLITATGQRVTLRCSPRSGDLSVYWYQQSLDQGLQFLIQYYNGEERAKGNILERFSAQQFPDLHSELNLSSLELGDSALYFCASSVVSGNGYTFGSGTRLTVV.

The V and J genes are TRBV6-6 and TRBJ1-5, with 8 bases fitting TRBD1. The trim removed 5 bases at V and 6 bases at J, leaving 9 bases unmatched. CDR1 is MNHNY and CDR2 is SVGAGI in the germline V gene (reference sequence). CDR3 length: 15 residues. CDR3 coding DNA: TGTGCCAGCAGTCCCCACAGGGGGAAGGGTCAGCCCCAGCATTTT. Protein: CASSPHRGKGQPQHF.

This chain links TRBV7-2 with TRBJ2-7, with 8 bases lining up with TRBD2. V shed 8 bases, J shed 2 bases, and the junction held 11 bases outside the gene matches. This CDR3 spans 15 amino acids. The V gene's germline CDR1 is SGHTA and CDR2 FQGNSA. CDR3 coding DNA: TGTGCCAGCCGAGCTCCATCGGGAGGGACCTACGAGCAGTACTTC. It codes for CASRAPSGGTYEQYF.

The genes are TRBV19 and TRBJ1-2; 9 positions match TRBD1. Germline CDR1 LNHDA, CDR2 SQIVND (reference sequence). The CDR3 runs to 15 residues. V lost 5 bases and J lost 7; bases outside the gene matches: 11. The CDR3 spells CASSPGDRVSRGYTF. Written as DNA, the CDR3 is TGTGCCAGTAGTCCCGGGGACAGGGTGTCGCGTGGCTACACCTTC.